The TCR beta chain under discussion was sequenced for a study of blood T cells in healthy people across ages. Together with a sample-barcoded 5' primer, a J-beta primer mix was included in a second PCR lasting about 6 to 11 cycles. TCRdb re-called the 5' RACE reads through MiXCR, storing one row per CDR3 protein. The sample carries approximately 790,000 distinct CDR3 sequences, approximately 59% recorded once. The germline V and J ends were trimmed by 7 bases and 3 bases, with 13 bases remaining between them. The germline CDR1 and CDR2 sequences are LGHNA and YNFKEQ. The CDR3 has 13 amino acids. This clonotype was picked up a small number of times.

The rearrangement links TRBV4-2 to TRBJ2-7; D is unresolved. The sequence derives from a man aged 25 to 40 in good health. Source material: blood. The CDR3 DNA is TGTGCCAGCACCGAACAGAGTCTCTACGAGCAGTACTTC. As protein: CASTEQSLYEQYF.